This TCR beta chain was retrieved from a study of blood T cells in healthy people across ages. Isolated PBMCs totaled at least 6 million in each sample. The CDR3 sequence is 14 residues long. V lost 5 bases to trimming and J lost 2 bases; unmatched junction nucleotides: 9. CDR1 and CDR2 from the germline V gene are DFQATT and SNEGSKA (reference sequence). PCR was performed a second time for roughly 7 to 11 cycles using a sample-barcoded 5' primer and a J-beta primer mix. Each cDNA molecule received a tag from a template-switch adaptor that had 12 random nucleotides. Each CDR3 protein is one row after TCRdb ran MiXCR on the 5' RACE reads. The repertoire holds 1.5 million to 1.8 million distinct CDR3 sequences, with approximately 42% as singletons.

The chain has TRBV20-1 and TRBJ2-7; 7 positions match TRBD2. Sequencing was performed on blood. The clonotype was recovered from a young woman in good health. The CDR3 spells CSAGLTSPTYEQYF. CDR3 in DNA: TGCAGTGCTGGCCTGACTAGCCCTACCTACGAGCAGTACTTC.